This paragraph covers one TCR beta chain sequence. This record belongs to a study of CD8 T cells in Susac syndrome. For the study at large: Patients with Susac syndrome were therapy-naive, taking corticosteroids, with some also receiving intravenous immunoglobulin, or taking intravenous immunoglobulin alone at the time their blood was drawn.

The authors reverse transcribed about 0.5 to 1 ug RNA with random hexamers. By means of immunoSEQ multiplex PCR, TCR beta CDR3 spanning 54 Vbeta and 13 Jbeta underwent amplification. TCRdb fed the immunoSEQ multiplex PCR reads into MiXCR, producing one record per CDR3 protein. The data show roughly 250,000 distinct CDR3 sequences, about 96% seen once. V shed 2 bases, J shed 1 base, and the junction held 2 bases outside the gene matches. The CDR3 extends over 15 amino acids. Germline lookup yields CDR1 LGHDT and CDR2 YNNKEL (reference sequence). The TCR sequence derives from a human donor with Susac syndrome. The chain uses TRBV3-1 and TRBJ2-5, with 9 nucleotides matching TRBD2. Specimen: CD4+ T cells from PBMCs. This chain's CDR3 is CASSQLTSGQETQYF. In nucleotides, the CDR3 is TGTGCCAGCAGCCAATTGACTAGCGGCCAAGAGACCCAGTACTTC.